The 30 T cell receptor beta chains in this list originate from one sample, sequenced in a study of blood T cell repertoires in COVID-19. Data came from immunoSEQ multiplex PCR; TCRdb stores just in-frame clones and leaves some out. This table has tens of thousands of clones, around 83% appearing once. Sequencing was carried out using peripheral blood. All receptors come from a man aged 50 to 59 with active COVID-19.

The genes are TRBV5-4 and TRBJ2-5, with D maybe TRBD1 (5 bases). The germline V gene encodes CDR1 SGHNT and CDR2 YYREEE (reference sequence). With 0 bases removed from V and 2 bases from J, the gap between germline ends came to 11 bases. The CDR3 covers 15 residues. DNA of the CDR3: TGTGCCAGCAGCTTGGTAGGGGATTTACAAGAGACCCAGTACTTC. Translation gives CASSLVGDLQETQYF.

The chain joins TRBV18 to TRBJ1-6; a possible D gene is TRBD1 (6 bases). Trimming took off 0 bases at V and 7 bases at J, with 10 bases between the two ends. CDR3 length equals 15 residues. CDR1 and CDR2 (germline): KGHSH, LQKENI. In DNA form, the CDR3 reads TGTGCCAGCTCACCACCCCCAGGGGTCAATTCACCCCTCCACTTT. This translates into CASSPPPGVNSPLHF.

This clone was seen a few times. This sequence joins TRBV5-1 and TRBJ1-2; 9 bases align to TRBD1. The CDR3 covers 15 residues. V shed 4 bases and J 0 bases; nucleotides not matched to a gene: 4. Germline V CDR1 and CDR2: SGHRS, YFSETQ. The DNA of the CDR3 is TGCGCCAGCAGCACCCGACAGGGGGCTAACTATGGCTACACCTTC. Protein sequence: CASSTRQGANYGYTF.

This chain connects TRBV5-1 to TRBJ2-2; D may be TRBD1 (5 bases). The CDR3 is 14 residues long. CDR1 is SGHRS and CDR2 is YFSETQ in the germline V gene. Deletions cut 2 bases from V and 1 base from J, with 6 bases between. The CDR3 DNA reads TGCGCCAGCAGCTTCGGACAGAACACCGGGGAGCTGTTTTTT. This gives the protein CASSFGQNTGELFF. The full variable domain, with the rest looked up from reference TRBV5-1 and TRBJ2-2, is KAGVTQTPRYLIKTRGQQVTLSCSPISGHRSVSWYQQTPGQGLQFLFEYFSETQRNKGNFPGRFSGRQFSNSRSEMNVSTLELGDSALYLCASSFGQNTGELFFGEGSRLTVL.

The rearrangement uses TRBV4-2 and TRBJ2-2; the D gene is possibly TRBD1 (6 bases). Germline loops: CDR1 LGHNA, CDR2 YNFKEQ. This CDR3 is 16 amino acids long. V shed 0 bases and J shed 0 bases, with 8 bases lying between them. The CDR3 DNA follows: TGTGCCAGCAGCCAAGACAGGGGTACGAACACCGGGGAGCTGTTTTTT. Protein sequence: CASSQDRGTNTGELFF.

The chain uses TRBV6-5 and TRBJ2-7; 7 nucleotides match TRBD2. The ends lost 3 bases at V and 7 bases at J; junction bases unmatched: 9. The CDR3 has 14 residues. Germline assignment: CDR1 MNHEY and CDR2 SVGAGI. CDR3 amino acids: CASSYRGGRYEQYF. DNA for the CDR3: TGTGCCAGCAGTTATCGGGGAGGGCGTTATGAGCAGTACTTC.

This chain joins TRBV6-1 and TRBJ1-1; D perhaps matches TRBD1 (6 bases). V lost 1 base and J 6 bases, leaving 9 bases between the germline ends. The CDR3 is 13 amino acids. CDR1 and CDR2 from the germline V gene are MNHNS and SASEGT. The CDR3 nucleotides are TGTGCCAGCAGTGAAGTGCAGGGGTCTGAAGCTTTCTTT. Protein sequence: CASSEVQGSEAFF.

The chain combines TRBV5-1 with TRBJ2-1; 8 bases map to TRBD2. Germline trimming cut 4 bases from V and 0 bases from J; bases unmatched to any gene: 9. From germline, CDR1 is SGHRS and CDR2 YFSETQ. The CDR3 spans 17 residues. For the CDR3, the DNA is TGCGCCAGCAGCAAAGCTAGCGGGTCGAGCTCCTACAATGAGCAGTTCTTC. Amino acids: CASSKASGSSSYNEQFF.

This clone was seen once. In DNA, the CDR3 is TGTGCCAGCAGTTCCAGAGGACTAGCGGGGGGATACGAGCAGTACTTC. Its protein product is CASSSRGLAGGYEQYF. V and J are TRBV2 and TRBJ2-7, with 14 bases aligning to TRBD2. There are 16 residues in the CDR3. V lost 5 bases and J lost 4; bases outside the gene matches: 7. The germline V gene has CDR1 SNHLY and CDR2 FYNNEI. Full variable domain (remainder filled in from reference TRBV2 and TRBJ2-7): EPEVTQTPSHQVTQMGQEVILRCVPISNHLYFYWYRQILGQKVEFLVSFYNNEISEKSEIFDDQFSVERPDGSNFTLKIRSTKLEDSAMYFCASSSRGLAGGYEQYFGPGTRLTVT.

The J gene is TRBJ2-5, the V gene TRBV5-1; D remains unclear. Trimming took off 0 bases at V and 4 bases at J, with 10 bases between the two ends. The CDR3 is 14 residues long. Per germline, CDR1 SGHRS and CDR2 YFSETQ. For the CDR3, the DNA is TGCGCCAGCAGCTTGGTAATGGGCCCAGAGACCCAGTACTTC. This codes for CASSLVMGPETQYF.

V gene TRBV10-3 combines with J gene TRBJ1-2, with a tentative D call TRBD1 (6 bases). The CDR3 is 13 amino acids. V lost 10 bases and J lost 6, with 18 bases in between. Germline lookup yields CDR1 ENHRY and CDR2 SYGVKD. The CDR3 coding sequence is TGTGCCACTCTCCCAACAGGGTTCCATGGCTACACCTTC. This encodes CATLPTGFHGYTF.

V gene TRBV5-8 combines with J gene TRBJ2-3; TRBD1 matches at 12 bases. J lost 0 bases, V lost 3 bases, and 8 bases had no gene match. Looked up from germline, CDR1 is SGHTS and CDR2 is YDEGEE. The CDR3 runs to 18 residues. CDR3 coding DNA: TGTGCCAGCAGCTCCGGGACAGGGGGCCCCCGTAGCACAGATACGCAGTATTTT. It specifies CASSSGTGGPRSTDTQYF.

The J gene is TRBJ2-2, the V gene TRBV24-1; 9 bases line up with TRBD2. The CDR3 runs 16 residues. V dropped 9 bases and J dropped 2; count of bases not matched to a gene: 9. Germline values: CDR1 KGHDR, CDR2 SFDVKD. The CDR3, as DNA: TGTGCCACCGGAGGTAGCGGGAGCTATAACACCGGGGAGCTGTTTTTT. Its translation: CATGGSGSYNTGELFF.

This sequence joins TRBV7-2 and TRBJ1-2; 10 bases map to TRBD1. This CDR3 spans 14 amino acids. V shed 5 bases and J 4 bases; nucleotides not matched to a gene: 4. CDR1 and CDR2 from the germline V gene are SGHTA and FQGNSA. CDR3 sequence (DNA): TGTGCCAGCAGCCGTGACAGGGGGCCCTATGGCTACACCTTC. Its translation is CASSRDRGPYGYTF. Full variable domain (remainder filled in from reference TRBV7-2 and TRBJ1-2): GAGVSQSPSNKVTEKGKDVELRCDPISGHTALYWYRQSLGQGLEFLIYFQGNSAPDKSGLPSDRFSAERTGGSVSTLTIQRTQQEDSAVYLCASSRDRGPYGYTFGSGTRLTVV.

J is TRBJ1-1 and V is TRBV4-1; a possible D gene is TRBD1 (5 bases). With 0 bases removed from V and 0 bases from J, the gap between germline ends came to 17 bases. CDR1 and CDR2 (germline): MGHRA, YSYEKL. This CDR3 is built from 18 residues. CDR3: CASSQDSAGPPMNTEAFF. CDR3 nucleotide sequence: TGCGCCAGCAGCCAAGATTCGGCAGGGCCACCTATGAACACTGAAGCTTTCTTT.

The CDR3 here is CASSLFRNTEAFF. The CDR3 DNA follows: TGTGCCAGCAGCTTGTTCAGGAACACTGAAGCTTTCTTT. The J gene is TRBJ1-1, the V gene TRBV11-2; D is undetermined. V was trimmed by 3 bases and J by 1 base, leaving 6 bases between them. This CDR3 has 13 residues. Germline V CDR1 and CDR2: SGHAT, FQNNGV.

The CDR3 sequence is CASSLAGGSSDTQYF. The CDR3 bases are TGCGCCAGCAGCTTGGCTGGCGGGAGCTCAGATACGCAGTATTTT. The chain employs TRBV5-1 and TRBJ2-3, with 7 positions matching TRBD2. From germline, CDR1 is SGHRS and CDR2 YFSETQ. The CDR3 spans 15 residues. V was clipped by 0 bases and J by 4 bases; unmatched bases: 5.

This sequence joins TRBV3-1 (or the pseudogene TRBV3-2) and TRBJ1-1; D possibly corresponds to TRBD1 (5 bases). The CDR3 is 13 amino acids. The germline V gene encodes CDR1 LGHDT and CDR2 YNNKEL (reference sequence). Trimming stripped 4 bases from V and 4 bases from J, with 10 bases between. The CDR3 DNA sequence: TGTGCCAGCAGCCGGGGGGAGGGCACTGAAGCTTTCTTT. Amino acid sequence: CASSRGEGTEAFF.

This chain links TRBV7-8 with TRBJ1-2; D is possibly TRBD1 (6 bases). This CDR3 region has 15 residues. Trimming pared 6 bases from V and 6 bases from J, leaving 20 bases between. CDR1 and CDR2 (germline): SGHVS, FQNEAQ. In DNA, the CDR3 is TGTGCCAGCAGTTTGCCACAGGGTTATTCTCATGGCTACACCTTC. Its protein product is CASSLPQGYSHGYTF.

The V gene is TRBV7-7, the J gene TRBJ2-3; D gene unclear. CDR3 size: 15 residues. V lost 5 bases and J lost 0, with 12 bases in between. Germline values: CDR1 SSHAT, CDR2 FNYEAQ (reference sequence). CDR3 sequence reads: CASSAGLISTDTQYF. In DNA, the CDR3 is TGTGCCAGCAGCGCCGGTCTAATTAGCACAGATACGCAGTATTTT.

V is TRBV9 and J is TRBJ2-3, with 9 positions matching TRBD1. CDR3 size: 18 residues. Germline V gene lookup returns CDR1 SGDLS and CDR2 YYNGEE. V gave up 1 base and J gave up 4 bases; unmatched junction bases: 13. CDR3 amino acids: CASSVRPAGTGSADTQYF. The CDR3 DNA follows: TGTGCCAGCAGCGTAAGGCCCGCGGGGACAGGGAGCGCAGATACGCAGTATTTT.

V and J are TRBV6-1 and TRBJ1-4; D ambiguous. Germline V gene lookup returns CDR1 MNHNS and CDR2 SASEGT. V was pared by 3 bases and J by 4 bases, with 12 bases between. The CDR3 loop spans 15 amino acids. The chain's CDR3 is CASSDLGKYNEKLFF. Here the CDR3 DNA reads TGTGCCAGCAGTGATTTGGGCAAGTATAATGAAAAACTGTTTTTT.

CDR3 nucleotide sequence: TGTGCCAGCACGCCACGGACAGCCCAATACGAGCAGTACTTC. Protein: CASTPRTAQYEQYF. The rearrangement joins TRBV5-5 to TRBJ2-7; TRBD1 is a possible D gene (6 bases). This CDR3 is built from 14 residues. Trimming pared 6 bases from V and 4 bases from J, leaving 17 bases between. CDR1 SGHKS and CDR2 YYEKEE come from the germline V gene (reference sequence).

This sequence joins TRBV19 and TRBJ1-1, with TRBD1 as a possible D gene (5 bases). Germline V lookup: CDR1 LNHDA, CDR2 SQIVND (reference sequence). With 3 bases removed from V and 4 bases from J, the gap between germline ends came to 12 bases. The CDR3 spans 14 residues. The CDR3 DNA is TGTGCCAGTAGTATCCTCGGGGGTAGCACTGAAGCTTTCTTT. Its translation: CASSILGGSTEAFF.

V usage is TRBV5-8 and J usage is TRBJ2-1; possibly TRBD1 for D (5 bases). The ends were cut back, 0 bases at V and 8 bases at J, with 27 bases in the middle. CDR3 length: 19 residues. Germline CDR1 and CDR2: SGHTS and YDEGEE. The CDR3 nucleotides read TGTGCCAGCAGCTTGGGGGTGGATGTAGGGGTAAACACTGCCGATGAGCAGTTCTTC. Residues: CASSLGVDVGVNTADEQFF.

This rearrangement joins TRBV6-6 to TRBJ1-3, with 8 bases that match TRBD1. This CDR3 region has 14 residues. Germline CDR1 and CDR2: MNHNY and SVGAGI (reference sequence). V lost 6 bases and J lost 8; bases outside the gene matches: 9. Here the CDR3 reads CASSRPTGEDTIYF. Here the CDR3 DNA reads TGTGCCAGCAGCCGACCGACAGGGGAAGACACCATATATTTT.

J is TRBJ2-2 and V is TRBV5-1; possibly TRBD2 for D (6 bases). Germline CDR1 is SGHRS and CDR2 is YFSETQ. This CDR3 spans 15 amino acids. Trimming shortened V by 4 bases and J by 6 bases, and 16 bases separated the two germline ends. CDR3 amino acids: CASSPGSGTSGELFF. As DNA, the CDR3 is TGCGCCAGCAGCCCAGGTAGCGGTACCTCCGGGGAGCTGTTTTTT.

The chain links TRBV2 to TRBJ1-3; D is perhaps TRBD1 (6 bases). Germline values: CDR1 SNHLY, CDR2 FYNNEI. V lost 8 bases and J lost 0, with 14 bases in between. The CDR3 length is 15 residues. CDR3 residues: CASRSDSISGNTIYF. The CDR3 DNA follows: TGTGCCAGCCGATCGGACAGCATCTCTGGAAACACCATATATTTT.

The chain uses TRBV6-4 and TRBJ2-3, with TRBD2 matching 11 bases. J lost 4 bases, V lost 2 bases, and 5 bases had no gene match. The germline V gene encodes CDR1 MRHNA and CDR2 SNTAGT. The CDR3 covers 16 residues. In DNA form, the CDR3 reads TGTGCCAGCAGTGACAGGATACTAGCGGGAGCAGATACGCAGTATTTT. This translates into CASSDRILAGADTQYF.

The chain combines TRBV30 with TRBJ1-3, with D maybe TRBD1 (6 bases). Germline-derived CDR1 and CDR2 are GTSNPN and SVGIG (reference sequence). Between the trimmed V and J ends, which lost 4 bases and 0 bases, there was a span of 13 bases. The CDR3 has 15 residues. The CDR3 region is CAWNPGGSSGNTIYF. For the CDR3, the DNA is TGTGCCTGGAACCCTGGGGGCTCCTCTGGAAACACCATATATTTT. The variable domain in full, with the rest retrieved from reference TRBV30 and TRBJ1-3, is SQTIHQWPATLVQPVGSPLSLECTVEGTSNPNLYWYRQAAGRGLQLLFYSVGIGQISSEVPQNLSASRPQDRQFILSSKKLLLSDSGFYLCAWNPGGSSGNTIYFGEGSWLTVV.